One sample yielded the 14 T cell receptor beta chains listed below, sequenced in a study of OX40 agonist ivuxolimab in advanced cancers. The assay was immunoSEQ multiplex PCR, and TCRdb's table has in-frame clones only and misses some. The sample has some 86,000 clones; 90% are singletons. Sequenced material: CD4+ or CD8+ T cells sorted from blood, taken in a trial of the OX40 agonist ivuxolimab. All receptors come from an adult with an advanced solid tumor such as melanoma, head and neck, liver or kidney cancer.

This clone is a singleton in its sample. The chain joins TRBV5-1 to TRBJ1-2; the match to TRBD1 covers 8 bases. CDR3 length: 14 amino acids. Unmatched junction bases numbered 5, after V lost 3 bases and J lost 4 bases. Looked up from germline, CDR1 is SGHRS and CDR2 is YFSETQ. This CDR3 is CASSSTGTGYGYTF. CDR3 bases: TGCGCCAGCAGCTCGACCGGGACAGGCTATGGCTACACCTTC.

This clone is a singleton in its sample. V usage is TRBV6-6 and J usage is TRBJ1-2; D unresolved. The CDR3 length is 15 residues. Trimming took 2 bases from V and 8 from J, leaving 18 bases between them. Germline CDR1 MNHNY, CDR2 SVGAGI (reference sequence). CDR3 nucleotide sequence: TGTGCCAGCAGTTACGAAGGCGCCGGAGCGAGAGGCTACACCTTC. Translation: CASSYEGAGARGYTF.

The chain links TRBV14 to TRBJ2-2; 9 nucleotides agree with TRBD2. This CDR3 contains 22 residues. V shed 2 bases and J 1 base; nucleotides not matched to a gene: 20. Per germline, CDR1 SGHDN and CDR2 FVKESK. CDR3 sequence: CASSQFFVRWLAGRWNTGELFF. CDR3 sequence (DNA): TGTGCCAGCAGCCAATTCTTTGTGCGATGGCTAGCGGGGCGCTGGAACACCGGGGAGCTGTTTTTT.

Written as DNA, the CDR3 is TGTGCCAGCAAGAGGGACAGCATCACCGGGGAGCTGTTTTTT. It encodes CASKRDSITGELFF. The chain joins TRBV2 to TRBJ2-2; 7 bases are a match to TRBD1. The CDR3 sequence is 14 residues long. Trimming took 7 bases from V and 4 from J; bases not matched to a gene: 6. Germline CDR1 reads SNHLY; CDR2 reads FYNNEI.

This clone was found once. The rearrangement joins TRBV5-5 to TRBJ1-4, with D unclear. Trimming left V 1 base short and J 5 bases short, with 15 bases between. CDR3 length equals 16 residues. Germline values: CDR1 SGHKS, CDR2 YYEKEE (reference sequence). CDR3 protein: CASSLYSTGLNEKLFF. CDR3 coding DNA: TGTGCCAGCAGCTTGTACTCCACCGGGCTGAATGAAAAACTGTTTTTT.

The chain employs TRBV7-9 and TRBJ2-7; D not resolved. Between the trimmed V and J ends, which lost 0 bases and 0 bases, there was a span of 6 bases. Germline CDR1 is SEHNR and CDR2 is FQNEAQ (reference sequence). The CDR3 has 14 amino acids. The CDR3 spells CASSLASYSYEQYV. The CDR3 DNA reads as TGTGCCAGCAGCTTAGCCAGTTACTCCTACGAGCAGTACGTC.

The J gene is TRBJ1-1, the V gene TRBV7-9; D uncertain. The CDR3 length is 14 residues. Trimming cost V 4 bases and J 8 bases, with 17 bases left between them. In germline, CDR1 is SEHNR, CDR2 FQNEAQ (reference sequence). In nucleotides, the CDR3 is TGTGCCAGCAGCTATGGGTCGGGGAACTTGGAAGCTTTCTTT. The encoded protein is CASSYGSGNLEAFF.

CDR3 loop: CASTNGGREPIGTQYF. CDR3 DNA: TGTGCCAGCACGAACGGGGGGCGCGAGCCGATCGGGACCCAGTACTTC. This chain uses TRBV6-6 with TRBJ2-5; perhaps TRBD2 as D (7 bases). The V end lost 7 bases, the J end lost 7 bases, and 25 bases lay between the germline ends. Per germline, CDR1 MNHNY and CDR2 SVGAGI (reference sequence). There are 16 residues in the CDR3.

This chain uses TRBV2 with TRBJ2-7; D is possibly TRBD2 (6 bases). There are 14 residues in the CDR3. Germline V gene lookup returns CDR1 SNHLY and CDR2 FYNNEI. V lost 6 bases and J lost 0, with 12 bases in between. This CDR3 reads CASRIGGSSYEQYV. The CDR3 coding sequence is TGTGCCAGCAGAATTGGAGGGAGCTCCTACGAGCAGTACGTC.

This sequence joins TRBV7-9 and TRBJ2-3, with D tentatively TRBD1 or TRBD2 (6 bases each). V lost 3 bases and J 6 bases, leaving 13 bases between the germline ends. The CDR3 is 14 amino acids. Germline-derived CDR1 and CDR2 are SEHNR and FQNEAQ (reference sequence). CDR3 in amino acids: CASSFVGGWDTQYF. The CDR3 DNA follows: TGTGCCAGCAGCTTTGTGGGGGGCTGGGATACGCAGTATTTT.

The V and J genes are TRBV7-9 and TRBJ2-3, with D tentatively TRBD1 or TRBD2 (5 bases each). V was clipped by 4 bases and J by 2 bases, with 19 bases between them. Germline V CDR1 and CDR2: SEHNR, FQNEAQ (reference sequence). The CDR3 has 17 residues. CDR3 in DNA: TGTGCCAGCAGCTCAATACTCGGGGCCTACTCCACAGATACGCAGTATTTT. Translation gives CASSSILGAYSTDTQYF.

The chain combines TRBV15 with TRBJ1-1; D unclear. Germline lookup yields CDR1 LNHNV and CDR2 YYDKDF (reference sequence). The CDR3 runs 14 residues. Trimming took 7 bases from V and 5 from J, leaving 17 bases between them. DNA of the CDR3: TGTGCCACCACCCACCCGGACGGGGTGACTGAAGCTTTCTTT. This codes for CATTHPDGVTEAFF.

The rearrangement links TRBV7-9 to TRBJ1-5, with a tentative D call TRBD1 (5 bases). The V and J ends lost 5 bases and 8 bases respectively, with 13 bases between them. The CDR3 runs to 13 residues. Germline values: CDR1 SEHNR, CDR2 FQNEAQ (reference sequence). CDR3 amino acids: CASSRGVTEPQHF. As DNA, the CDR3 is TGTGCCAGCAGCCGGGGGGTGACGGAGCCCCAGCATTTT.

V is TRBV5-1 and J is TRBJ2-7, with 7 bases matching TRBD1. The V segment lost 4 bases and the J segment 0 bases; nucleotides outside the gene matches: 16. CDR3 size: 18 residues. Germline V CDR1 and CDR2: SGHRS, YFSETQ. The CDR3 sequence is CASSLGPSGQANSYEQYF. DNA for the CDR3: TGCGCCAGCAGCCTAGGCCCCTCCGGACAGGCGAACTCCTACGAGCAGTACTTC.